These 5 T cell receptor beta chains originate from one sample sequenced in a study of blood T cell repertoires in COVID-19. Generated by immunoSEQ multiplex PCR, the TCRdb table keeps only in-frame clones and is missing some. The sample has 300,000 to 400,000 clones, approximately 87% seen once. Sample: peripheral blood. The receptor set was obtained from a woman aged 45-59 years who had recovered from COVID-19.

This rearrangement joins TRBV21-1 to TRBJ1-5; the D call of TRBD1 is as the table states it, not checked on the DNA. TRBV21-1 is given as a pseudogene. The CDR3 consists of 19 residues. CDR3: CASSKGTGGAGKRNQPQHF. CDR3 nucleotide sequence: TGTGCCAGCAGCAAAGGGACAGGGGGCGCCGGGAAGAGGAATCAGCCCCAGCATTTT.

The genes are TRBV27 and TRBJ1-1, with D unclear. The CDR3 runs to 13 residues. The V gene's germline CDR1 is MNHEY and CDR2 SMNVEV (reference sequence). Trimming left V 3 bases short and J 4 bases short, with 9 bases between. The CDR3 DNA reads TGTGCCAGCAGTTTCCTGGCCAGCACTGAAGCTTTCTTT. Amino acids: CASSFLASTEAFF.

The chain couples TRBV28 to TRBJ2-7; perhaps TRBD2 as D (6 bases). Looked up from germline, CDR1 is MDHEN and CDR2 is SYDVKM. The CDR3 runs to 17 residues. V dropped 1 base and J dropped 0 bases, with 16 bases sitting between them. The CDR3 DNA sequence: TGTGCCAGCAGTTTATATCCCTCAGCGGGTAACTCCTACGAGCAGTACTTC. Encoded protein: CASSLYPSAGNSYEQYF.

The chain couples TRBV7-9 to TRBJ2-2; weak D call: TRBD1 (5 bases). V lost 2 bases to trimming and J lost 5 bases, with 15 bases between them. CDR1 and CDR2 (germline): SEHNR, FQNEAQ (reference sequence). This CDR3 is 16 amino acids long. The CDR3 region is CASSLYPQGSTGELFF. CDR3 DNA: TGTGCCAGCAGCTTATACCCCCAGGGTAGTACCGGGGAGCTGTTTTTT. Full variable domain (missing parts from reference TRBV7-9 and TRBJ2-2): DTGVSQNPRHKITKRGQNVTFRCDPISEHNRLYWYRQTLGQGPEFLTYFQNEAQLEKSRLLSDRFSAERPKGSFSTLEIQRTEQGDSAMYLCASSLYPQGSTGELFFGEGSRLTVL.

V gene TRBV21-1 combines with J gene TRBJ1-2. TRBV21-1 is annotated as a pseudogene. CDR3 length: 16 residues. CDR3 protein: CASSKKKVFLGFGYTF. Written as DNA, the CDR3 is TGTGCCAGCAGCAAAAAGAAGGTATTCCTAGGTTTTGGCTACACCTTC.